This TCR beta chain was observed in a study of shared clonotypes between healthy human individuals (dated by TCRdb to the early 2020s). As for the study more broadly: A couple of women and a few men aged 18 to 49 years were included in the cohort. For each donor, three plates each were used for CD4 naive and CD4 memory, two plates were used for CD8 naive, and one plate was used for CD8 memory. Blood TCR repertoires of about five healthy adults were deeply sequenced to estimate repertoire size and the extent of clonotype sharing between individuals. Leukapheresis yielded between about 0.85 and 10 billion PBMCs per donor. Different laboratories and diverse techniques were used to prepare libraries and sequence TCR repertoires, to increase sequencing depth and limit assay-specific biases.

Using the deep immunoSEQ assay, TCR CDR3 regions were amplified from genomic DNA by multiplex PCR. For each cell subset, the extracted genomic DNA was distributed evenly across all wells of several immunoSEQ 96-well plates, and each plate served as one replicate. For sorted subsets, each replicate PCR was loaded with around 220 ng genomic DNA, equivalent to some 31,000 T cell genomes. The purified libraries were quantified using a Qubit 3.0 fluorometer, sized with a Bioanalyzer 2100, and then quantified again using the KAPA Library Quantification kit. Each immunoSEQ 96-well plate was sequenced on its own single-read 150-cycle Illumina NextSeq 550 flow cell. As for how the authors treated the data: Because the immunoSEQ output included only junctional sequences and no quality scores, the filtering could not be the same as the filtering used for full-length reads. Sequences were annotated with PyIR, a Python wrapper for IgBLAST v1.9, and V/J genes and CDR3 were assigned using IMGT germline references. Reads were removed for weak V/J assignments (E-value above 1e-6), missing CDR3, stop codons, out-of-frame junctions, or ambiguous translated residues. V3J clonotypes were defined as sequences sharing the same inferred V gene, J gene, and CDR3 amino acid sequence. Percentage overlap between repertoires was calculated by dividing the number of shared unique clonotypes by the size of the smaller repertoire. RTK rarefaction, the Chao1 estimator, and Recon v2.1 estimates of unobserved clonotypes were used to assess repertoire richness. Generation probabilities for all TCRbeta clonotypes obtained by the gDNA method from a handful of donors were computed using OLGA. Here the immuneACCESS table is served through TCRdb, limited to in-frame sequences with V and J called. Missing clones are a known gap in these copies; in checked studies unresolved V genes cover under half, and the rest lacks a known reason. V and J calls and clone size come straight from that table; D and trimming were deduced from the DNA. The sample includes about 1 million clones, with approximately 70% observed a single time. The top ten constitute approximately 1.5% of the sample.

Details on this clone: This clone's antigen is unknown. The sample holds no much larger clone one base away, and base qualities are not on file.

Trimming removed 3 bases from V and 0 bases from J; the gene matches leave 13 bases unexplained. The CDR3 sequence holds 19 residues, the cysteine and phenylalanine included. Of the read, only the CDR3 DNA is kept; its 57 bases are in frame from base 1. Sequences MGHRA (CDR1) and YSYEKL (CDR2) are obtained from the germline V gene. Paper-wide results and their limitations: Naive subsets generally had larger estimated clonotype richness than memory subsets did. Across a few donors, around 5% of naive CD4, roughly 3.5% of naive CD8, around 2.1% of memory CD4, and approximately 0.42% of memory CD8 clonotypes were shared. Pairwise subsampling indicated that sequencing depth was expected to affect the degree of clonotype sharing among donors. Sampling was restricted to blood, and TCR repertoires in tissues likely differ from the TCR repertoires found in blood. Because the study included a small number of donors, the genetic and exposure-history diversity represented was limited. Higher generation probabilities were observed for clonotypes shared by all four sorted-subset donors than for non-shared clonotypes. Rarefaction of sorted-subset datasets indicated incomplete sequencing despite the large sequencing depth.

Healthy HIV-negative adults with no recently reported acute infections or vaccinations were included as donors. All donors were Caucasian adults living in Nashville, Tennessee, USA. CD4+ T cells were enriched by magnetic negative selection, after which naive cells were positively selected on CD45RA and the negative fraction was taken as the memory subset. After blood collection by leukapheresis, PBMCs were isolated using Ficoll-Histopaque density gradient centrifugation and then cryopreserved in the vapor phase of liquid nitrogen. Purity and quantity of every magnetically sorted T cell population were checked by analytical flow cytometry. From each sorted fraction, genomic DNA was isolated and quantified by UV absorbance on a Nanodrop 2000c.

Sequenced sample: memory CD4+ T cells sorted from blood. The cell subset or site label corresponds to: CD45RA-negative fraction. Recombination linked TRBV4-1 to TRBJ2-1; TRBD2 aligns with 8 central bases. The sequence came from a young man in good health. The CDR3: CASSQGGAGVLSSYNEQFF. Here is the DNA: TGCGCCAGCAGCCAGGGAGGAGCGGGAGTTCTCAGCTCCTACAATGAGCAGTTCTTC.